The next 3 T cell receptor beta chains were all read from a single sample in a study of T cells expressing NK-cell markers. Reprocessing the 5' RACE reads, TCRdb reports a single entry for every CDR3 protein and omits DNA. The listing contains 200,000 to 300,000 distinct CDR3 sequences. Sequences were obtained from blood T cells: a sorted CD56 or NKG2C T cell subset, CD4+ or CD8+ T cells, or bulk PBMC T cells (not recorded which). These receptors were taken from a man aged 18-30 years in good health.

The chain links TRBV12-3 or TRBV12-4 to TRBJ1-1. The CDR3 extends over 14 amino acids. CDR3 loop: CASSPSGWGTEAFF.

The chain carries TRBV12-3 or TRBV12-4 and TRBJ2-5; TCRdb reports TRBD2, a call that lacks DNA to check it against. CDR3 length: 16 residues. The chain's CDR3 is CASRRGPVVDQETQYF.

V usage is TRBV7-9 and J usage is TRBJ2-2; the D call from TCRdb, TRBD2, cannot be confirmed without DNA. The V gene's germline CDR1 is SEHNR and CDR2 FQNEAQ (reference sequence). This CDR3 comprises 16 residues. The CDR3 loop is CASSSQLSGGAGELFF.